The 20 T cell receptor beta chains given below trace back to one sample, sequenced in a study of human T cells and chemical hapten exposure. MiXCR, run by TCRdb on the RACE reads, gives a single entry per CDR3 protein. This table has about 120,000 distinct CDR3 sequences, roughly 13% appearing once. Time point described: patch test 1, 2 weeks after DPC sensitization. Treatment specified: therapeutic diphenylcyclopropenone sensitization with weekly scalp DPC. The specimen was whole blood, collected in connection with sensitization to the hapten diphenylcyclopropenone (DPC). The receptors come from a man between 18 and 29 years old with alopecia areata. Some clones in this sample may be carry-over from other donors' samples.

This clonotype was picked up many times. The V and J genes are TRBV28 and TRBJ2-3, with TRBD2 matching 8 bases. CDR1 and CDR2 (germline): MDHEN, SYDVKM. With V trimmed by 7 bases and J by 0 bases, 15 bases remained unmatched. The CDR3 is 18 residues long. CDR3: CASIKRAMAGGSTDTQYF. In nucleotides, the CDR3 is TGTGCCAGCATCAAAAGGGCTATGGCGGGGGGCAGCACAGATACGCAGTATTTT.

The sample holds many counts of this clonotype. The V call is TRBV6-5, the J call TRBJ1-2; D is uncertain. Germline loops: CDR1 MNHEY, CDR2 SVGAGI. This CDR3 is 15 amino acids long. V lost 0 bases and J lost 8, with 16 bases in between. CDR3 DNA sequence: TGTGCCAGCAGTTACTCCCCCGTTCAAGGGTACGGCTACACCTTC. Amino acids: CASSYSPVQGYGYTF.

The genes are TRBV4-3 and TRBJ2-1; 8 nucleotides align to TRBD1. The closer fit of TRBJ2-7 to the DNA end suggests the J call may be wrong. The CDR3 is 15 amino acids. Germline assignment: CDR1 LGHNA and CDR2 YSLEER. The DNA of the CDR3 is TGCGCCAGCAGCCAAAACAGGGGGTGGCACAATGAGCAGTACTTC. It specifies CASSQNRGWHNEQYF.

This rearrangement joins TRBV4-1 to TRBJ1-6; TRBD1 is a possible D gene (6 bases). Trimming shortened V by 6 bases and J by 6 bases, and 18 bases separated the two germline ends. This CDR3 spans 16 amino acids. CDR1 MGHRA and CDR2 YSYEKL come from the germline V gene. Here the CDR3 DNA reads TGCGCCAGCAGTCACGAGGGGGGGAATTTTAATTCACCCCTCCACTTT. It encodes CASSHEGGNFNSPLHF.

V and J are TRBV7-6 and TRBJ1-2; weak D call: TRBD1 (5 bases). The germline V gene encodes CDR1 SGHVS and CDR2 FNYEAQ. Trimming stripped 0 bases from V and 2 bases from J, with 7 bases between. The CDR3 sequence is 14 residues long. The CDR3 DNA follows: TGTGCCAGCAGCTTAGCCCAGGGCAACTATGGCTACACCTTC. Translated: CASSLAQGNYGYTF.

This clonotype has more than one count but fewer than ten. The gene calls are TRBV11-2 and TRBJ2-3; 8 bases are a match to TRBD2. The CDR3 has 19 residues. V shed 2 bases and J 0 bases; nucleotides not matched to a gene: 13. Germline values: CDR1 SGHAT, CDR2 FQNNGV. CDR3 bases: TGTGCCAGCAGCTTATCGATGGTAGCGGGGCGCGCTAGCACAGATACGCAGTATTTT. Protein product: CASSLSMVAGRASTDTQYF.

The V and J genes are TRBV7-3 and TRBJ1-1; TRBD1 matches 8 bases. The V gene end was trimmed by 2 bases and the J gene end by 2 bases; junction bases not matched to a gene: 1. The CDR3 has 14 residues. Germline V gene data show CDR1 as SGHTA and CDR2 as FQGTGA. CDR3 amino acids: CASSLPGGNTEAFF. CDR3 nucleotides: TGTGCCAGCAGCTTACCAGGGGGCAACACTGAAGCTTTCTTT.

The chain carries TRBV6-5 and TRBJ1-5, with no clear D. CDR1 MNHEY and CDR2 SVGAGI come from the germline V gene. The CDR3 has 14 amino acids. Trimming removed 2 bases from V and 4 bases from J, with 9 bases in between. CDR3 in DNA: TGTGCCAGCAGTTACGTCCAAACTAATCAGCCCCAGCATTTT. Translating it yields CASSYVQTNQPQHF.

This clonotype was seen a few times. In nucleotides, the CDR3 is TGTGCCAGCAGTTTATCCCAGCGGGGAAACACAGATACGCAGTATTTT. Translating it yields CASSLSQRGNTDTQYF. The chain links TRBV28 to TRBJ2-3; 7 nucleotides agree with TRBD2. Trimming at V came to 1 base and at J to 2 bases, leaving 6 bases not matched to a gene. Germline V gene sequence: CDR1 MDHEN, CDR2 SYDVKM. The CDR3 totals 16 residues.

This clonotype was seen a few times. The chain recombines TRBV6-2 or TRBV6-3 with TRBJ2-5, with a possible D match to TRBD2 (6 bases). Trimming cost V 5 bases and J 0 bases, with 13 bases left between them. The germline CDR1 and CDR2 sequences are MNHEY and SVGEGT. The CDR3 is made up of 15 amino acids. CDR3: CASSHGGPNQETQYF. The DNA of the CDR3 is TGTGCCAGCAGTCACGGGGGACCGAACCAAGAGACCCAGTACTTC.

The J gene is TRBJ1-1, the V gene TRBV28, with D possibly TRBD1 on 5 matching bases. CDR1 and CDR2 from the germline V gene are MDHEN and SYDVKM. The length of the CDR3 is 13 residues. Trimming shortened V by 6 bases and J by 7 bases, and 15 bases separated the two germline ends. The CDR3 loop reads CASRDTNPDEAFF. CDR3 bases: TGTGCCAGCAGGGACACTAACCCTGATGAAGCTTTCTTT.

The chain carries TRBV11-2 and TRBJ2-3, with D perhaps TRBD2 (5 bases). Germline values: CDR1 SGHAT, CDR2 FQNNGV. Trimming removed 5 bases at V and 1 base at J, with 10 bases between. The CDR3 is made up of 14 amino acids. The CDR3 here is CASSVGLRTDTQYF. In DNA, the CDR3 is TGTGCCAGCAGCGTAGGACTTCGCACAGATACGCAGTATTTT.

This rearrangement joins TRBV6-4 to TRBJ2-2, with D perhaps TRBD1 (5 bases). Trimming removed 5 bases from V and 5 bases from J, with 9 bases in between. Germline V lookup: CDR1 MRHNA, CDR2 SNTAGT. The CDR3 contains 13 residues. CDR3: CASSPSGTGELFF. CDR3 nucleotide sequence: TGTGCCAGCAGTCCCTCAGGGACCGGGGAGCTGTTTTTT.

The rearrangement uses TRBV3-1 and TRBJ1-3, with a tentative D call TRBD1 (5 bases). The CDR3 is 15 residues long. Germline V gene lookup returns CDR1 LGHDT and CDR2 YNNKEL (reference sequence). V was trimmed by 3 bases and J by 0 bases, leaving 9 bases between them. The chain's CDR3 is CASSQRGVSGNTIYF. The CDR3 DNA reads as TGTGCCAGCAGCCAGAGGGGAGTCTCTGGAAACACCATATATTTT.

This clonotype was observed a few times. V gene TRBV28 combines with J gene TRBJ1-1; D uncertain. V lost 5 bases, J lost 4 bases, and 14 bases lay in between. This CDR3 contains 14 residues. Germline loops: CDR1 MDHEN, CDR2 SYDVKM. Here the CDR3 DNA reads TGTGCCAGCAGTGCCCGGGGAGTATCCACTGAAGCTTTCTTT. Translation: CASSARGVSTEAFF. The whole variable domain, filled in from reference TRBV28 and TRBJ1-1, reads DVKVTQSSRYLVKRTGEKVFLECVQDMDHENMFWYRQDPGLGLRLIYFSYDVKMKEKGDIPEGYSVSREKKERFSLILESASTNQTSMYLCASSARGVSTEAFFGQGTRLTVV.

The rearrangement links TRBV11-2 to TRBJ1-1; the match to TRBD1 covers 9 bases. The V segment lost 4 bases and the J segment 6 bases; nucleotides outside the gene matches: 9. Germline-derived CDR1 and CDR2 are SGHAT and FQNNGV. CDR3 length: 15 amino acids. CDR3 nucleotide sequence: TGTGCCAGCAGCTCCTACAGGGGGCCGAGGGCTGAAGCTTTCTTT. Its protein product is CASSSYRGPRAEAFF. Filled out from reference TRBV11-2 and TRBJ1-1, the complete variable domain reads EAGVAQSPRYKIIEKRQSVAFWCNPISGHATLYWYQQILGQGPKLLIQFQNNGVVDDSQLPKDRFSAERLKGVDSTLKIQPAKLEDSAVYLCASSSYRGPRAEAFFGQGTRLTVV.

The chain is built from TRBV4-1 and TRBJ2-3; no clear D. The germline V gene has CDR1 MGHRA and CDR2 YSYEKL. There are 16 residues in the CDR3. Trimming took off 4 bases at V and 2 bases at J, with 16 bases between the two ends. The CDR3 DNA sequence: TGCGCCAGCAGCCCTGTCCTGTGGCAGTTCACAGATACGCAGTATTTT. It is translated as CASSPVLWQFTDTQYF.

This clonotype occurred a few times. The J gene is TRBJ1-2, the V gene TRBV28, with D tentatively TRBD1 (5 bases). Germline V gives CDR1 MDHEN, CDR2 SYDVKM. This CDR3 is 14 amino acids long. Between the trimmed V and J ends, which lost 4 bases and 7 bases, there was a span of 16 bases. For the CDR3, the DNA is TGTGCCAGCAGTTCGACACTCCAGGGATTTGGCTACACCTTC. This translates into CASSSTLQGFGYTF.

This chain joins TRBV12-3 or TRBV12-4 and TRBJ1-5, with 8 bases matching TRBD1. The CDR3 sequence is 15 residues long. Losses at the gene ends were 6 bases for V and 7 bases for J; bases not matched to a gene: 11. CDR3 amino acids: CASSLEGQEGQPQHF. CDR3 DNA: TGTGCCAGCAGCCTGGAGGGACAGGAAGGACAGCCCCAGCATTTT.

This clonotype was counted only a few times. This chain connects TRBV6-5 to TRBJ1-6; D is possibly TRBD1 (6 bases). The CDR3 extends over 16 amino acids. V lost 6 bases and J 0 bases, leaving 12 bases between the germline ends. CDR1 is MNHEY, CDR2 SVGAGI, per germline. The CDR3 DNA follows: TGTGCCAGCAGAGCGACAGGAATCTCCTATAATTCACCCCTCCACTTT. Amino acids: CASRATGISYNSPLHF.